This T cell receptor (beta chain) was retrieved from a study of Graves' ophthalmopathy and Graves' hyperthyroidism. General study results and limits: Detected in blood as well were most expanded thyroid clonotypes with frequency above 0.001.

CDR3 regions of TCR beta were amplified from RNA transcripts. The first-round RT-PCR employed HTBI primers together with the Qiagen OneStep RT-PCR kit. A multiplex PCR was then performed as the second round. Using its own MiXCR run on the multiplex PCR reads, TCRdb lists one record per CDR3 protein. The sample contains 500,000 to 600,000 distinct CDR3 sequences, about two fifths of which appear only once. The V end lost 2 bases, the J end lost 5 bases, and 8 bases lay between the germline ends. Per the germline V gene, CDR1 is KGHDR and CDR2 is SFDVKD. The CDR3 loop spans 13 amino acids. Of note for this clonotype: Its antigen remains unidentified.

The rearrangement links TRBV24-1 to TRBJ2-5; D gene unclear. This sequence originates from an adult man with Graves' hyperthyroidism. Sequencing used peripheral blood or thyroid tissue (not recorded which). CDR3 sequence: CATSDYIGETQYF. Written as DNA, the CDR3 is TGTGCCACCAGTGATTATATTGGGGAGACCCAGTACTTC.